The source of this T cell receptor beta chain is a study of shared clonotypes between healthy human individuals. This CDR3 is built from 14 residues. The J segment lost 3 bases and the V segment lost 3 bases, leaving 4 bases of the junction unmatched. In germline, CDR1 is SGHRS, CDR2 YFSETQ. The assay was immunoSEQ multiplex PCR, and TCRdb's table has in-frame clones only and misses some. The data contain approximately 2,000,000 clones, just under 95% of them singletons. The sequencing sample was made of naive CD4+ T cells from PBMCs. Stated subset: CD45RA+ positively selected. This clonotype was obtained from a man aged 18-30 years in good health. Some clones in this sample may be carry-over from other donors' samples. The chain couples TRBV5-1 to TRBJ2-7, with 9 bases identical to TRBD2. This CDR3 reads CASSSLAGLYEQYF. CDR3 DNA: TGCGCCAGCAGCTCCCTAGCGGGACTCTACGAGCAGTACTTC.